This TCR beta chain appears in the sequencing data of a study of blood T cell repertoires in COVID-19. Clones were sequenced by immunoSEQ multiplex PCR, and TCRdb holds only the in-frame ones, with some missing. Of 150,000 to 200,000 clones listed, approximately 88% were seen once; the top ten hold roughly 9%. In terms of age and location, participants ranged from roughly 18 to 90 years and lived in about 25 US areas. Participants were placed into cohorts based on the clinical history they reported. The CDR3 contains 15 residues. Trimming at V came to 5 bases and at J to 7 bases, leaving 9 bases not matched to a gene. CDR1 is SNHLY, CDR2 FYNNEI, per germline.

The source is a woman younger than 30 who had recovered from COVID-19. The chain has TRBV2 and TRBJ2-5; 11 nucleotides align to TRBD1. The sample comprised PBMCs or T cells enriched from blood (not recorded which). DNA for the CDR3: TGTGCCAGCAGTCGGACAGGGGGCTTTTATGGGACCCAGTACTTC. This codes for CASSRTGGFYGTQYF.